Sequencing of this TCR beta chain was carried out in a study of OX40 agonist ivuxolimab in advanced cancers. General study findings and limits: Among the nonresponders, some also had low normalized T-cell clonal expansion. Partial responders at 0.1-3.0 mg/kg had among the lowest clonal expansion.

Blood sampling was done at baseline, cycle 4 day 1, and cycle 7 day 1. With regard to this clone: Antigen unknown.

Data came from immunoSEQ multiplex PCR; TCRdb stores just in-frame clones and leaves some out. In the table there are about 37,000 clones, roughly 87% of which are singletons. The sequencing used CD4+ or CD8+ T cells sorted from blood, collected in a trial of the OX40 agonist ivuxolimab. The sequence derives from an adult with an advanced solid tumor such as melanoma, head and neck, liver or kidney cancer.

The CDR3 spells CASSLSGGQGLGETQYF. The CDR3 bases are TGTGCCAGCAGTTTATCGGGGGGACAGGGGTTGGGAGAGACCCAGTACTTC. The gene calls are TRBV27 and TRBJ2-5; TRBD1 matches 10 bases. The trim removed 0 bases at V and 4 bases at J, leaving 8 bases unmatched. The germline gives CDR1 MNHEY, CDR2 SMNVEV (reference sequence). There are 17 residues in the CDR3.